What follows are 20 T cell receptor beta chains derived from one specimen sequenced in a study of T-cell reconstitution after alpha-beta-depleted transplantation in children. Construction of the TCRbeta library involved unique molecular identifiers. TCRdb reprocessed the PCR reads via MiXCR and lists one record per CDR3 protein. Among 780,000 or so distinct CDR3 sequences listed, 16% were seen once. This specimen consisted of PBMCs, mostly from graft donor cells, obtained 360 days after TCRalphabeta/CD19-depleted stem cell transplant. These receptors all come from a male patient aged 10-17 years who had a stem cell transplant for acute lymphoblastic leukemia, so the T cells may come from the graft donor.

The gene calls are TRBV27 and TRBJ2-3; a possible D gene is TRBD2 (5 bases). CDR1 and CDR2 from the germline V gene are MNHEY and SMNVEV (reference sequence). CDR3 length: 16 residues. V dropped 7 bases and J dropped 5 bases, with 22 bases sitting between them. The CDR3 reads CASTPLTGGRRDTQYF. CDR3 sequence (DNA): TGTGCCAGCACCCCCCTTACCGGAGGACGGAGAGATACGCAGTATTTT.

This clonotype was found a few times. The chain has TRBV6-1 and TRBJ2-7, with 8 bases matching TRBD1. Per germline, CDR1 MNHNS and CDR2 SASEGT. The V gene end was trimmed by 6 bases and the J gene end by 6 bases; junction bases not matched to a gene: 13. The CDR3 totals 15 residues. The CDR3 loop reads CASSRNGQGRGEQYF. The CDR3 DNA reads TGTGCCAGCAGCCGAAACGGACAGGGAAGGGGCGAGCAGTACTTC.

This sequence joins TRBV7-6 and TRBJ1-6; D is unclear. The germline CDR1 and CDR2 sequences are SGHVS and FNYEAQ. This CDR3 has 16 residues. V dropped 0 bases and J dropped 10 bases, with 16 bases sitting between them. For the CDR3, the DNA is TGTGCCAGCAGCTTAGCCGCGGACGGGATCGGGTCACCCCTCCACTTT. As protein: CASSLAADGIGSPLHF.

This clonotype was found many times. The chain couples TRBV7-8 to TRBJ2-5, with D possibly being TRBD1 or TRBD2 (5 bases each). Germline V lookup: CDR1 SGHVS, CDR2 FQNEAQ. With 8 bases removed from V and 2 bases from J, the gap between germline ends came to 9 bases. The CDR3 is made up of 12 amino acids. The CDR3 region has the DNA TGTGCCAGCCGGGACCTTCAAGAGACCCAGTACTTC. It is translated as CASRDLQETQYF.

A few counts support this clonotype. V is TRBV7-9 and J is TRBJ2-2, with D maybe TRBD1 (6 bases). Germline V gives CDR1 SEHNR, CDR2 FQNEAQ (reference sequence). CDR3 length: 16 amino acids. Trimming shortened V by 5 bases and J by 0 bases, and 13 bases separated the two germline ends. The CDR3: CASSPTRTANTGELFF. The CDR3 region has the DNA TGTGCCAGCAGCCCGACGAGGACAGCGAACACCGGGGAGCTGTTTTTT.

This clonotype was seen more than once but under ten times. This chain connects TRBV9 to TRBJ2-4, with a tentative D call TRBD2 (5 bases). CDR3 length equals 16 residues. The V end was cut by 3 bases, the J end by 0 bases, with 13 bases between. Germline-derived CDR1 and CDR2 are SGDLS and YYNGEE. The CDR3 sequence: CASSANPREAKNIQYF. In DNA form, the CDR3 reads TGTGCCAGCAGCGCAAACCCGAGGGAAGCCAAAAACATTCAGTACTTC.

The rearrangement links TRBV13 to TRBJ2-6, with a possible D match to TRBD2 (5 bases). In germline, CDR1 is PRHDT, CDR2 FYEKMQ (reference sequence). This CDR3 comprises 12 residues. V lost 10 bases, J lost 4 bases, and 8 bases lay in between. The CDR3, as DNA: TGTGCCACCCTAGCCGGGGCCAACGTCCTGACTTTC. Amino acids: CATLAGANVLTF.

This clonotype was seen a few times. V gene TRBV3-1 combines with J gene TRBJ2-7, with unresolved D. The V and J ends lost 4 bases and 6 bases respectively, with 10 bases between them. Germline assignment: CDR1 LGHDT and CDR2 YNNKEL (reference sequence). The CDR3 extends over 12 amino acids. This chain's CDR3 is CASSRLTGEQYF. For the CDR3, the DNA is TGTGCCAGCAGCCGCTTAACGGGCGAGCAGTACTTC.

This clonotype came up a few times. For the CDR3, the DNA is TGTGCCAGCAGTGAATTCAACAGCGGGAGCTACGAGCAGTACTTC. As protein: CASSEFNSGSYEQYF. The chain uses TRBV25-1 and TRBJ2-7; 8 bases are a match to TRBD2. CDR1 is MGHDK, CDR2 SYGVNS, per germline. The CDR3 runs 15 residues. The V and J ends lost 1 base and 3 bases, in that order; junction bases with no gene match: 5.

A few counts support this clonotype. The chain combines TRBV5-1 with TRBJ2-5, with D tentatively TRBD2 (6 bases). CDR1 is SGHRS, CDR2 YFSETQ, per germline. The CDR3 is 13 amino acids. V was pared by 7 bases and J by 4 bases, with 14 bases between. CDR3 region: CASGPGSIETQYF. The CDR3 region has the DNA TGCGCCAGCGGGCCCGGGAGCATAGAGACCCAGTACTTC.

This clonotype was detected a few times. Written as DNA, the CDR3 is TGTGCCAGCAGTTACGTGACTAGCGGGAGTCTTAATACGCAGTATTTT. Encoded protein: CASSYVTSGSLNTQYF. The chain carries TRBV6-5 and TRBJ2-3; 12 bases agree with TRBD2. The CDR3 has 16 amino acids. The germline gives CDR1 MNHEY, CDR2 SVGAGI. Losses at the gene ends were 2 bases for V and 7 bases for J; bases not matched to a gene: 7.

This chain joins TRBV27 and TRBJ2-2, with a tentative D call TRBD2 (5 bases). This CDR3 spans 15 amino acids. V lost 0 bases and J 4 bases, leaving 9 bases between the germline ends. Germline V CDR1 and CDR2: MNHEY, SMNVEV (reference sequence). The DNA of the CDR3 is TGTGCCAGCAGTTTATCGGCGGGTATCACCGGGGAGCTGTTTTTT. Amino acids: CASSLSAGITGELFF.

This clonotype turned up a few times. The J gene is TRBJ2-2, the V gene TRBV24-1, with 8 bases fitting TRBD2. This CDR3 is built from 16 residues. The trim removed 3 bases at V and 6 bases at J, leaving 8 bases unmatched. The germline V gene encodes CDR1 KGHDR and CDR2 SFDVKD. The CDR3 sequence is CATSDGSGGHPGELFF. CDR3 bases: TGTGCCACCAGTGATGGATCGGGAGGGCACCCCGGGGAGCTGTTTTTT.

As to this clonotype: This could be a read error, since a much larger clone is one nucleotide away. The chain has TRBV19 and TRBJ2-1, with 10 bases lining up with TRBD2. The germline V gene encodes CDR1 LNHDA and CDR2 SQIVND (reference sequence). This CDR3 comprises 20 residues. J lost 8 bases, V lost 9 bases, and 28 bases had no gene match. The CDR3 loop reads CASSVAGASGRAFGIDEQFF. The CDR3, as DNA: TGTGCCAGCAGCGTGGCCGGGGCTAGCGGGAGAGCGTTTGGGATCGATGAGCAGTTCTTC.

The sample holds a few counts of this clonotype. The V gene is TRBV5-1, the J gene TRBJ1-6; the match to TRBD1 covers 8 bases. Germline loops: CDR1 SGHRS, CDR2 YFSETQ. With V trimmed by 5 bases and J by 9 bases, 7 bases remained unmatched. This CDR3 has 14 amino acids. The CDR3 DNA follows: TGCGCCAGCAGGCCCGGGACAGGATTTTCACCCCTCCACTTT. Translating gives CASRPGTGFSPLHF.

This clonotype was seen many times. CDR3 loop: CASSGGQFYEQYF. The CDR3 region has the DNA TGCGCCAGCAGCGGCGGACAGTTTTACGAGCAGTACTTC. The rearrangement links TRBV5-1 to TRBJ2-7; D may be TRBD1 (6 bases). The CDR3 has 13 amino acids. Germline V gene data show CDR1 as SGHRS and CDR2 as YFSETQ. The V end lost 4 bases, the J end lost 4 bases, and 12 bases lay between the germline ends.

This clonotype has a count of ten or more. Being one base from a much bigger clone, this may be a read error. This chain links TRBV7-3 with TRBJ2-7; 9 bases line up with TRBD1. Germline V CDR1 and CDR2: SGHTA, FQGTGA. Trimming at V came to 5 bases and at J to 3 bases, leaving 5 bases not matched to a gene. The CDR3 contains 14 residues. The CDR3 nucleotides read TGTGCCAGCAGCCCCGGGACAGGGCGCTACGAGCAGTACTTC. Translation gives CASSPGTGRYEQYF.

This clonotype was picked up a small number of times. V and J are TRBV18 and TRBJ1-1; D ambiguous. There are 15 residues in the CDR3. Trimming removed 5 bases at V and 5 bases at J, with 18 bases between. The germline V gene has CDR1 KGHSH and CDR2 LQKENI. In DNA form, the CDR3 reads TGTGCCAGCTCATCGGGTAAGGGAAGTTGGACTGAAGCTTTCTTT. It encodes CASSSGKGSWTEAFF.

This clonotype was counted ten times or more. This chain links TRBV29-1 with TRBJ2-5; D tentatively fits TRBD1 or TRBD2 (6 bases each). The CDR3 sequence is 17 residues long. Trimming shortened V by 0 bases and J by 7 bases, and 24 bases separated the two germline ends. Germline V gene sequence: CDR1 SQVTM, CDR2 ANQGSEA. The CDR3 sequence is CSVEDPHQGLAMRTQYF. CDR3 DNA sequence: TGCAGCGTTGAAGACCCACACCAGGGGCTAGCGATGAGGACCCAGTACTTC.

This clonotype was seen a few times. This rearrangement joins TRBV20-1 to TRBJ1-2, with D possibly being TRBD1 (6 bases). This CDR3 region has 16 residues. Germline lookup yields CDR1 DFQATT and CDR2 SNEGSKA (reference sequence). V lost 0 bases, J lost 5 bases, and 19 bases lay in between. CDR3 region: CSARDLPRGRVYGYTF. The CDR3 DNA is TGCAGTGCTAGAGATCTGCCCAGGGGAAGAGTATATGGCTACACCTTC.